The 20 T cell receptor beta chains reported below all come from one sample, sequenced in a study of shared clonotypes between healthy human individuals. Libraries were prepared by immunoSEQ multiplex PCR; TCRdb keeps only in-frame clonotypes and omits some of them. The data show millions of clones, over 85% seen once. CD45RO negativity and positive selection for CCR7 defined naive CD8 cells, a population that excluded terminally differentiated effector memory CD45RA+ cells. Sequenced: naive CD8+ T cells sorted from blood. Receptors originate from a man between 18 and 35 years old in good health.

Comment on this clone: A much larger clone differs from this one at a single base, so this may be a read error. V and J are TRBV30 and TRBJ1-5; maybe TRBD1 (5 bases). The CDR3 has 14 amino acids. Germline assignment: CDR1 GTSNPN and CDR2 SVGIG (reference sequence). V was shortened by 0 bases and J by 2 bases, with 8 bases between the two germline ends. This chain's CDR3 is CAWSVRGGNQPQHF. DNA for the CDR3: TGTGCCTGGAGTGTACGGGGGGGCAATCAGCCCCAGCATTTT.

The rearrangement joins TRBV13 to TRBJ2-7; possibly TRBD2 for D (5 bases). Trimming removed 6 bases from V and 2 bases from J, with 20 bases in between. The germline gives CDR1 PRHDT, CDR2 FYEKMQ (reference sequence). The CDR3 sequence is 16 residues long. The CDR3 loop is CASRRLSYGETYEQYF. The CDR3 coding sequence is TGTGCCAGCAGGCGTCTTTCTTACGGGGAGACCTACGAGCAGTACTTC. The full variable domain, with the rest looked up from reference TRBV13 and TRBJ2-7, is AAGVIQSPRHLIKEKRETATLKCYPIPRHDTVYWYQQGPGQDPQFLISFYEKMQSDKGSIPDRFSAQQFSDYHSELNMSSLELGDSALYFCASRRLSYGETYEQYFGPGTRLTVT.

The chain uses TRBV9 and TRBJ2-7, with 8 bases identical to TRBD1. This CDR3 has 16 amino acids. J gave up 0 bases and V 4 bases, and 9 bases lay outside the gene matches. Germline lookup yields CDR1 SGDLS and CDR2 YYNGEE. DNA for the CDR3: TGTGCCAGCAGCTTGAACAGGGGGTCCAGCTCCTACGAGCAGTACTTC. It codes for CASSLNRGSSSYEQYF.

Remarks on this clone: Additional DNA sequences in this sample encode the identical CDR3. The V call is TRBV7-3, the J call TRBJ2-3, with TRBD2 as a possible D gene (6 bases). The germline V gene encodes CDR1 SGHTA and CDR2 FQGTGA. V shed 2 bases and J shed 3 bases, with 12 bases lying between them. The CDR3 runs 15 residues. The CDR3 region is CASSLVAGGTDTQYF. CDR3 nucleotide sequence: TGTGCCAGCAGCTTAGTCGCCGGGGGTACAGATACGCAGTATTTT. Full variable domain (remainder filled in from reference TRBV7-3 and TRBJ2-3): GAGVSQTPSNKVTEKGKYVELRCDPISGHTALYWYRQSLGQGPEFLIYFQGTGAADDSGLPNDRFFAVRPEGSVSTLKIQRTERGDSAVYLCASSLVAGGTDTQYFGPGTRLTVL.

The DNA of the CDR3 is TGTGCCAGCACCTCTGGCGGGCCCCAGCATTTT. Amino acids: CASTSGGPQHF. V gene TRBV27 combines with J gene TRBJ1-5; D not certain. Trimming left V 7 bases short and J 9 bases short, with 10 bases between. Germline V gene sequence: CDR1 MNHEY, CDR2 SMNVEV (reference sequence). This CDR3 is 11 amino acids long.

With regard to this clone: Other nucleotide sequences in the sample specify the same CDR3. This rearrangement joins TRBV30 to TRBJ1-5; D gene unclear. Trimming shortened V by 0 bases and J by 0 bases, and 9 bases separated the two germline ends. This CDR3 is 15 amino acids long. CDR1 and CDR2 from the germline V gene are GTSNPN and SVGIG (reference sequence). The DNA for the CDR3 is TGTGCCTGGAGTGTACCCGGCAGTAGCAATCAGCCCCAGCATTTT. Its translation: CAWSVPGSSNQPQHF.

This rearrangement joins TRBV30 to TRBJ2-7; possibly TRBD1 or TRBD2 for D (5 bases each). CDR3 length equals 16 residues. Trimming cost V 2 bases and J 1 base, with 18 bases left between them. Germline lookup yields CDR1 GTSNPN and CDR2 SVGIG (reference sequence). The CDR3 loop reads CAWSPPLGDLSYEQYF. The CDR3 nucleotides read TGTGCCTGGAGTCCACCCCTGGGGGATCTATCCTACGAGCAGTACTTC.

This chain uses TRBV11-2 with TRBJ2-1; 7 nucleotides line up with TRBD2. Losses at the gene ends were 5 bases for V and 8 bases for J; bases not matched to a gene: 12. CDR3 length: 15 residues. CDR1 and CDR2 (germline): SGHAT, FQNNGV. CDR3 nucleotides: TGTGCCAGCAGCCCCAATCCTAGCGGAGCCTATGAGCAGTTCTTC. Protein product: CASSPNPSGAYEQFF.

The chain carries TRBV27 and TRBJ2-1; 7 nucleotides align to TRBD2. The V segment lost 3 bases and the J segment 9 bases; nucleotides outside the gene matches: 8. Germline V lookup: CDR1 MNHEY, CDR2 SMNVEV (reference sequence). The CDR3 runs 14 residues. This CDR3 is CASSFNVGGSEQFF. CDR3 coding DNA: TGTGCCAGCAGTTTTAACGTCGGGGGGTCTGAGCAGTTCTTC.

The chain has TRBV19 and TRBJ2-3, with unresolved D. Germline assignment: CDR1 LNHDA and CDR2 SQIVND (reference sequence). There are 15 residues in the CDR3. Trimming removed 1 base from V and 4 bases from J, with 12 bases in between. The CDR3 loop reads CASSIGVPFSDTQYF. The CDR3 DNA reads as TGTGCCAGTAGTATAGGGGTACCATTCTCAGATACGCAGTATTTT. Full variable domain (remainder filled in from reference TRBV19 and TRBJ2-3): DGGITQSPKYLFRKEGQNVTLSCEQNLNHDAMYWYRQDPGQGLRLIYYSQIVNDFQKGDIAEGYSVSREKKESFPLTVTSAQKNPTAFYLCASSIGVPFSDTQYFGPGTRLTVL.

The genes are TRBV7-9 and TRBJ2-2; 9 bases align to TRBD2. Germline V lookup: CDR1 SEHNR, CDR2 FQNEAQ (reference sequence). V gave up 1 base and J gave up 4 bases; unmatched junction bases: 7. CDR3 size: 17 residues. This CDR3 reads CASSLGRLADFTGELFF. The DNA of the CDR3 is TGTGCCAGCAGCTTAGGTAGACTAGCGGATTTCACCGGGGAGCTGTTTTTT.

The rearrangement links TRBV2 to TRBJ2-3; TRBD2 matches at 7 bases. CDR3 length equals 14 residues. The V gene's germline CDR1 is SNHLY and CDR2 FYNNEI. The junction had 6 bases not matched to a gene; V was cut back by 7 bases and J by 2 bases. In DNA form, the CDR3 reads TGTGCCAGCATCGTACTAGCGAACACAGATACGCAGTATTTT. Amino acid sequence: CASIVLANTDTQYF.

This chain links TRBV2 with TRBJ2-7; D is perhaps TRBD1 (6 bases). Trimming took 7 bases from V and 3 from J, leaving 10 bases between them. CDR1 and CDR2 from the germline V gene are SNHLY and FYNNEI. The CDR3 consists of 12 residues. The DNA of the CDR3 is TGTGCCAGCACGACAGGAAACTACGAGCAGTACTTC. It specifies CASTTGNYEQYF.

This chain links TRBV9 with TRBJ1-1; D might be TRBD1 (6 bases). The CDR3 loop spans 14 amino acids. With 0 bases removed from V and 11 bases from J, the gap between germline ends came to 17 bases. Per the germline V gene, CDR1 is SGDLS and CDR2 is YYNGEE. CDR3 sequence reads: CASSVEFGGGRAFF. CDR3 DNA sequence: TGTGCCAGCAGCGTAGAGTTTGGGGGCGGGAGGGCTTTCTTT.

V and J are TRBV5-1 and TRBJ2-7; TRBD1 matches 10 bases. Germline CDR1 reads SGHRS; CDR2 reads YFSETQ. The CDR3 sequence is 13 residues long. The V and J ends lost 4 bases and 3 bases, in that order; junction bases with no gene match: 1. The CDR3 bases are TGCGCCAGCAGCGGACAGGGGGACTACGAGCAGTACTTC. It translates to CASSGQGDYEQYF.

This chain links TRBV5-1 with TRBJ2-3; 8 bases line up with TRBD2. The junction had 5 bases not matched to a gene; V was cut back by 1 base and J by 4 bases. Germline values: CDR1 SGHRS, CDR2 YFSETQ. This CDR3 comprises 15 residues. The CDR3 protein is CASSLTSGSADTQYF. Written as DNA, the CDR3 is TGCGCCAGCAGCTTGACTAGCGGATCCGCAGATACGCAGTATTTT.

This clone was observed a single time. V gene TRBV11-2 combines with J gene TRBJ2-5; D is unclear. V was trimmed by 4 bases and J by 2 bases, leaving 5 bases between them. Germline V CDR1 and CDR2: SGHAT, FQNNGV. CDR3 length: 12 residues. This chain's CDR3 is CASSWIQETQYF. The CDR3 DNA is TGTGCCAGCAGCTGGATACAAGAGACCCAGTACTTC.

The chain uses TRBV4-3 and TRBJ2-5; maybe TRBD1 (6 bases). Trimming pared 0 bases from V and 1 base from J, leaving 15 bases between. Germline CDR1 reads LGHNA; CDR2 reads YSLEER. The CDR3 spans 17 residues. The chain's CDR3 is CASSQDWTVGVQETQYF. For the CDR3, the DNA is TGCGCCAGCAGCCAAGATTGGACAGTTGGAGTCCAAGAGACCCAGTACTTC.

In this sample, this clone turned up a few times. At the DNA level, this CDR3 is encoded by other sequences in the same sample as well. The V and J genes are TRBV9 and TRBJ1-1; no clear D gene. CDR3 length: 13 residues. Germline CDR1 reads SGDLS; CDR2 reads YYNGEE. V lost 3 bases and J 1 base, leaving 7 bases between the germline ends. CDR3: CASSEGGNTEAFF. As DNA, the CDR3 is TGTGCCAGCAGCGAGGGCGGGAACACTGAAGCTTTCTTT. Full variable domain (remainder filled in from reference TRBV9 and TRBJ1-1): DSGVTQTPKHLITATGQRVTLRCSPRSGDLSVYWYQQSLDQGLQFLIQYYNGEERAKGNILERFSAQQFPDLHSELNLSSLELGDSALYFCASSEGGNTEAFFGQGTRLTVV.

This sequence joins TRBV5-5 and TRBJ2-7, with 7 bases matching TRBD2. The junction had 8 bases not matched to a gene; V was cut back by 0 bases and J by 2 bases. The CDR3 has 16 amino acids. Germline V gene lookup returns CDR1 SGHKS and CDR2 YYEKEE (reference sequence). The CDR3 region is CASSLGPVSGTYEQYF. CDR3 in DNA: TGTGCCAGCAGCTTGGGACCGGTGAGCGGGACCTACGAGCAGTACTTC.